Below, 2 T cell receptor beta chains from the same sample are listed, as sequenced in a study of human T cells and chemical hapten exposure. TCRdb passed the RACE reads through MiXCR, listing each CDR3 protein once. The sample holds around 380,000 distinct CDR3 sequences; approximately 5.8% are singletons and the top ten take about 8.7%. Time point: pre-sensitization, week 0. Specified treatment: therapeutic diphenylcyclopropenone sensitization with weekly scalp DPC. Sequencing was performed on whole blood, taken in connection with sensitization to the hapten diphenylcyclopropenone (DPC). The source is a woman aged 18-30 years with alopecia areata. Some clones in this sample may be carry-over from other donors' samples.

This clonotype was seen repeatedly, ten times or more. The CDR3: CASSYSERSTEAFF. The DNA for the CDR3 is TGTGCCAGCAGTTACTCAGAGCGGAGCACTGAAGCTTTCTTT. The chain links TRBV6-6 to TRBJ1-1, with no clear D. This CDR3 spans 14 amino acids. V dropped 0 bases and J dropped 4 bases, with 9 bases sitting between them. Germline CDR1 and CDR2: MNHNY and SVGAGI (reference sequence).

This clonotype was seen at least ten times. The chain couples TRBV5-1 to TRBJ2-7, with 7 bases matching TRBD1. Looked up from germline, CDR1 is SGHRS and CDR2 is YFSETQ. This CDR3 spans 14 amino acids. J lost 0 bases, V lost 4 bases, and 4 bases had no gene match. The CDR3 DNA sequence: TGCGCCAGCAGCCCGGACAGGACCTCCTACGAGCAGTACTTC. This translates into CASSPDRTSYEQYF.